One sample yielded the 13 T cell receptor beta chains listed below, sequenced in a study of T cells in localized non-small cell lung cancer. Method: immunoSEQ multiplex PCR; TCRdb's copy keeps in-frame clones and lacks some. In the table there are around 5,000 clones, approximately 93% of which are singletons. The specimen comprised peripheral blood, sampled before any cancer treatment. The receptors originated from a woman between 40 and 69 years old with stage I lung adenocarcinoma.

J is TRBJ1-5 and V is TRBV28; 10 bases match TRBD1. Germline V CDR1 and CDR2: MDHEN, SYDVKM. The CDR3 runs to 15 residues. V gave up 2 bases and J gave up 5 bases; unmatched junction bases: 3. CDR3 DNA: TGTGCCAGCAGTTTAAGGACAGGGGGGTATCAGCCCCAGCATTTT. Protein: CASSLRTGGYQPQHF.

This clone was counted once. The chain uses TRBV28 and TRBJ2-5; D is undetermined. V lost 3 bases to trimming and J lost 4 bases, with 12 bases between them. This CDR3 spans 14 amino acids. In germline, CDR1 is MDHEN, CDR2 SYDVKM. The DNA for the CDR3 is TGTGCCAGCAGTTTGCCGCTAGAATCAGAGACCCAGTACTTC. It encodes CASSLPLESETQYF.

In nucleotides, the CDR3 is TGTGCCAGCAGTTCCAAAGCCCCTCAGGGGACCCAGCATTTT. Translating it yields CASSSKAPQGTQHF. The genes are TRBV27 and TRBJ1-5, with a weak D call TRBD1 (6 bases). Per the germline V gene, CDR1 is MNHEY and CDR2 is SMNVEV (reference sequence). V dropped 4 bases and J dropped 11 bases, with 18 bases sitting between them. The CDR3 length is 14 residues.

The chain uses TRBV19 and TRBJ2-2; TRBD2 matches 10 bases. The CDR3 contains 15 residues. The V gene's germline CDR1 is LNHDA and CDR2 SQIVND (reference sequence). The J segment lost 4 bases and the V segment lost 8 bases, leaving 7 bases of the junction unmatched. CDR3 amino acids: CASAGVAGGTGELFF. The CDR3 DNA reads TGTGCCAGTGCCGGTGTAGCGGGAGGCACCGGGGAGCTGTTTTTT.

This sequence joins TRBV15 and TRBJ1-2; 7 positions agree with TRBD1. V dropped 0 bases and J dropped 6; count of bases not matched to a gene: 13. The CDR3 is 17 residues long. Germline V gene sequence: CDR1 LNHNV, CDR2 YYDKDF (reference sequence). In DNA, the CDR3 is TGTGCCACCAGCAGAGACACAAGACAGGGTTTTTTTAATGGCTACACCTTC. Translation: CATSRDTRQGFFNGYTF.

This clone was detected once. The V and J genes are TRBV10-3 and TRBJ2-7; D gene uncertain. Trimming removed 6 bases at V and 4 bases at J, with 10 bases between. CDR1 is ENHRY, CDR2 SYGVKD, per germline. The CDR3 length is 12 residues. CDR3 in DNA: TGTGCCATCAGGAAAGGGTTATACGAGCAGTACTTC. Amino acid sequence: CAIRKGLYEQYF.

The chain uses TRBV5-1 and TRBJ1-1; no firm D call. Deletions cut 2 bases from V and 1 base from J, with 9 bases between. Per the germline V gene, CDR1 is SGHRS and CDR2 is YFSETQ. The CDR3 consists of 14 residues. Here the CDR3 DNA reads TGCGCCAGCAGCTTTGAGGGTGGGAACACTGAAGCTTTCTTT. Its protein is CASSFEGGNTEAFF.

CDR3 sequence: CASSPTVATNEKLFF. The CDR3 DNA sequence: TGTGCCAGCAGCCCCACGGTTGCAACTAATGAAAAACTGTTTTTT. The chain joins TRBV14 to TRBJ1-4; no reliable D call. The CDR3 covers 15 residues. Between the trimmed V and J ends, which lost 4 bases and 0 bases, there was a span of 9 bases. CDR1 and CDR2 from the germline V gene are SGHDN and FVKESK.

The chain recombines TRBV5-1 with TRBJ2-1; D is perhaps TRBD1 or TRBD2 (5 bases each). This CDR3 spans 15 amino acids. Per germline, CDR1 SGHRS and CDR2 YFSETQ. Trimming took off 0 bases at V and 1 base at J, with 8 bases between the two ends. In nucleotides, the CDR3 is TGCGCCAGCAGCTTGGTGGGGGATTCCTACAATGAGCAGTTCTTC. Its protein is CASSLVGDSYNEQFF.

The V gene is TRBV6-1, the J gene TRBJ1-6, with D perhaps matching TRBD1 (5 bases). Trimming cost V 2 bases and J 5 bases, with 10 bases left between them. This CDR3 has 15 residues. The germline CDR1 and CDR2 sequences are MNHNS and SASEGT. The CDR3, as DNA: TGTGCCAGCAGTGAAACGGGGGGGGATAATTCACCCCTCCACTTT. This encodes CASSETGGDNSPLHF.

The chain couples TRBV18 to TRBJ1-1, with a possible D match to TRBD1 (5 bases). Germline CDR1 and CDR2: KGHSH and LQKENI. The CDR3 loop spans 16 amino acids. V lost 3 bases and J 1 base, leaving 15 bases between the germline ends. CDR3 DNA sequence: TGTGCCAGCTCACCCCTTAGGGGTCGGGGGAACACTGAAGCTTTCTTT. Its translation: CASSPLRGRGNTEAFF.

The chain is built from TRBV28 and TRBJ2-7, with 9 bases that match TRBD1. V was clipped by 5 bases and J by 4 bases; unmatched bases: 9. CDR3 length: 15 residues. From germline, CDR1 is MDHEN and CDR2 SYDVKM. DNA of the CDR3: TGTGCCAGCAGTCCAAGCCCTGGACAGGGGTACGAGCAGTACTTC. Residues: CASSPSPGQGYEQYF.

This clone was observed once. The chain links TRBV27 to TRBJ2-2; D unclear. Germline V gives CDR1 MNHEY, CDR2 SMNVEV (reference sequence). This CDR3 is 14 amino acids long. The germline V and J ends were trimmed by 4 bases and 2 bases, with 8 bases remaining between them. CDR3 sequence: CASSSTTNTGELFF. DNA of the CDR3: TGTGCCAGCAGTTCCACTACTAACACCGGGGAGCTGTTTTTT.